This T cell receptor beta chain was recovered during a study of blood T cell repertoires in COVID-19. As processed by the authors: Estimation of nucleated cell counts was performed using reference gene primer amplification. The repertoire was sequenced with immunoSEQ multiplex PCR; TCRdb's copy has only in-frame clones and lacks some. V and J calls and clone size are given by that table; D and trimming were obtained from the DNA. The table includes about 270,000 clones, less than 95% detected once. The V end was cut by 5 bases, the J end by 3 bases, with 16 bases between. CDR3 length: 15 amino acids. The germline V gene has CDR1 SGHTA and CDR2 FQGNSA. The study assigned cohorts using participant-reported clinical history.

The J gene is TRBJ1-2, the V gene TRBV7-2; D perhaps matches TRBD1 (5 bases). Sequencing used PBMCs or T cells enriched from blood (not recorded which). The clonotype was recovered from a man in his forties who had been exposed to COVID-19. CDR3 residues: CASSTGLTGYYGYTF. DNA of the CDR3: TGTGCCAGCAGCACGGGACTTACCGGATACTATGGCTACACCTTC.